This T cell receptor beta chain was observed in a study of blood T cell repertoires in COVID-19. Study summary: Sites across the United States, Italy and Spain contributed samples from acute and convalescent COVID-19. The cDNA or gDNA used as material had been derived from T cells, B-cell-depleted T cells, or PBMCs.

Authors' processing steps: Nucleated cell number was recorded as an estimate derived from reference gene primer amplification. Here immunoSEQ multiplex PCR was the method, and the copy in TCRdb shows in-frame clones only, minus some. That table is the source of V, J and clone size, and D and trimming were worked out from the DNA. The data contain about 140,000 clones, roughly 80% of them seen just once; the ten biggest clones take up around 17%. The sequenced sample consisted of peripheral blood. This TCR derives from a man between 45 and 60 years old with acute or convalescent COVID-19.

CDR3 in DNA: TGTGCCAGCAGTTTATCTGGGCGGGGGCGGCATGAGCAGTTCTTC. Translation gives CASSLSGRGRHEQFF. The chain has TRBV27 and TRBJ2-1, with D perhaps matching TRBD2 (7 bases). V was pared by 0 bases and J by 8 bases, with 14 bases between. Per the germline V gene, CDR1 is MNHEY and CDR2 is SMNVEV (reference sequence). The CDR3 spans 15 residues.